This T cell receptor beta chain was captured in a study of shared clonotypes between healthy human individuals. Naive-designated CD8 cells lacked CD45RO, were positively enriched for CCR7, and omitted terminally differentiated effector memory CD45RA+ cells. In this sample, this clone turned up once. The antigen remains undetermined. Produced via immunoSEQ multiplex PCR; TCRdb's table is partial and in-frame only. Among under 2,000,000 clones listed, approximately 94% were seen once. Findings of the study overall: Blood was the only sampled material, and tissue repertoires likely differ.

Sequencing input: naive CD8+ T cells sorted from blood. The clonotype originates from a man in his late teens or twenties in good health.

The CDR3 region is CASSPRAGGMNTEAFF. The CDR3 DNA sequence: TGCGCCAGCAGCCCTCGGGCAGGGGGCATGAACACTGAAGCTTTCTTT. The V gene is TRBV4-1, the J gene TRBJ1-1, with 8 positions matching TRBD1. The CDR3 length is 16 residues. CDR1 is MGHRA and CDR2 is YSYEKL in the germline V gene. With V trimmed by 4 bases and J by 0 bases, 7 bases remained unmatched.